This TCR beta chain was retrieved from a study of T cells in localized non-small cell lung cancer. With 0 bases removed from V and 6 bases from J, the gap between germline ends came to 14 bases. Germline values: CDR1 LGHNA, CDR2 YSLEER. The CDR3 extends over 15 amino acids. Sequencing was performed with immunoSEQ multiplex PCR; in TCRdb, only in-frame clones are kept and a portion is missing. The sample lists 30,000 or so clones, approximately 92% occurring once. The genes are TRBV4-3 and TRBJ1-1; D ambiguous. The origin of this receptor is a female donor of 60 years or more with stage I lung adenocarcinoma. The sequences come from peripheral blood, collected before any cancer treatment. Written as DNA, the CDR3 is TGCGCCAGCAGCCAAGATGATTGGGGTCGCGCTGAAGCTTTCTTT. Translating gives CASSQDDWGRAEAFF.